Shown below are 5 T cell receptor beta chains from a single sample sequenced in a study of T cell repertoires in cytomegalovirus infection. Their recognized antigens are unknown. TCRdb itself ran the reads through MiXCR, one entry per CDR3 protein. The sample has about 110,000 distinct CDR3 sequences; 10% are singletons. Sequenced: PBMCs, sequenced either directly or after in vitro stimulation (not recorded which). The receptors originated from a human donor in good health (CMV status not recorded). Some clones in this sample may be carry-over from other donors' samples.

This clonotype was found a few times. The chain combines TRBV28 with TRBJ2-1; no reliable D call. Germline assignment: CDR1 MDHEN and CDR2 SYDVKM. V lost 5 bases and J lost 0, with 11 bases in between. The CDR3 totals 15 residues. The CDR3 loop reads CASSRSLGSYNEQFF. Here the CDR3 DNA reads TGTGCCAGCAGTCGGTCCCTGGGCTCCTACAATGAGCAGTTCTTC.

The chain carries TRBV7-2 and TRBJ2-7; TRBD2 matches 7 bases. After removal of 2 bases from V and 2 bases from J, the junction contained 3 bases not matched to a gene. The germline CDR1 and CDR2 sequences are SGHTA and FQGNSA. This CDR3 comprises 14 residues. As DNA, the CDR3 is TGTGCCAGCAGCTTACAGCGGGGAACCTACGAGCAGTACTTC. Protein product: CASSLQRGTYEQYF.

The genes are TRBV7-2 and TRBJ2-3, with 8 bases lining up with TRBD2. V was clipped by 8 bases and J by 1 base; unmatched bases: 2. The CDR3 extends over 13 amino acids. Germline V gene data show CDR1 as SGHTA and CDR2 as FQGNSA. CDR3 sequence: CASLRGGTDTQYF. The CDR3, as DNA: TGTGCCAGCCTGCGGGGGGGCACAGATACGCAGTATTTT.

This clonotype appeared many times. The chain has TRBV6-1 and TRBJ1-1; unclear D gene. V lost 0 bases and J lost 4, with 12 bases in between. Germline CDR1 MNHNS, CDR2 SASEGT. The CDR3 extends over 15 amino acids. CDR3 DNA sequence: TGTGCCAGCAGTGAAGCCAGGCCACCCGGCACTGAAGCTTTCTTT. Its protein product is CASSEARPPGTEAFF.

This clonotype showed up just a few times. The rearrangement links TRBV12-3 or TRBV12-4 to TRBJ1-3; D possibly corresponds to TRBD1 (5 bases). The V gene lost 2 bases and the J gene lost 5 bases, with 7 bases spanning the gap. CDR3 size: 13 residues. The CDR3 DNA follows: TGTGCCAGCAGTTTACAGGGAAGAAACACCATATATTTT. Protein sequence: CASSLQGRNTIYF.